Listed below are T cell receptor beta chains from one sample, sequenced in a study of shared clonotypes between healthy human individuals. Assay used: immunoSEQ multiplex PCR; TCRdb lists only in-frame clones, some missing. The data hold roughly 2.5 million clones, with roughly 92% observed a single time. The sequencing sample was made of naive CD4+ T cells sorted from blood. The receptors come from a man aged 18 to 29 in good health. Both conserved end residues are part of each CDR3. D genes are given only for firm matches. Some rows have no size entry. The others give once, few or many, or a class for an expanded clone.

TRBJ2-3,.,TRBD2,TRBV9,CASTGTSKTDTQYF,TGTGCCAGCACCGGGACTAGCAAGACAGATACGCAGTATTTT
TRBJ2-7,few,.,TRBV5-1,CASSGVLSGRSYEQYF,TGCGCCAGCAGCGGGGTTTTGTCAGGGCGCTCCTACGAGCAGTACTTC
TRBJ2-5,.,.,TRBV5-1,CASSLERQETQYF,TGCGCCAGCAGCTTGGAGCGCCAAGAGACCCAGTACTTC
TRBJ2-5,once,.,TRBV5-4,CASTLGRGGDETQYF,TGTGCCAGCACCTTGGGGCGTGGCGGGGACGAGACCCAGTACTTC
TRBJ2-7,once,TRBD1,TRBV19,CASSRGQLGSYEQYF,TGTGCCAGTAGTAGGGGACAGCTGGGGTCCTACGAGCAGTACTTC
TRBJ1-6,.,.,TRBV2,CATTPGTQGNNSPLHF,TGTGCCACTACCCCCGGGACCCAGGGTAATAATTCACCCCTCCACTTT
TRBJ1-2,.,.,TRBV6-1,CASSERGKLGYTF,TGTGCCAGCAGTGAACGGGGGAAGTTGGGCTACACCTTC
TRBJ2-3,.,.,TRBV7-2,CASSLASLLTDTQYF,TGTGCCAGCAGCTTAGCGTCACTCCTCACAGATACGCAGTATTTT
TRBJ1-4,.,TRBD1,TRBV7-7,CASRGQGSEKLFF,TGTGCTAGCAGAGGACAGGGGAGTGAAAAACTGTTTTTT
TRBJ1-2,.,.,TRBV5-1,CASSQGVTGGYTF,TGCGCCAGCAGCCAAGGGGTGACGGGCGGCTACACCTTC
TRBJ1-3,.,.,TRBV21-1,CASSKKISQELGNTIYF,TGTGCCAGCAGCAAAAAAATTAGCCAGGAACTTGGAAACACCATATATTTT
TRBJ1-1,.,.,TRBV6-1,CASSESGVTEAFF,TGTGCCAGCAGTGAGTCAGGGGTTACTGAAGCTTTCTTT
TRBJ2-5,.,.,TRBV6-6,CASSPPLGWPETQYF,TGTGCCAGCAGTCCTCCCCTGGGGTGGCCGGAGACCCAGTACTTC
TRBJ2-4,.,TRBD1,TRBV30,CAWSAGTGYGLLAKNIQYF,TGTGCCTGGAGTGCCGGGACAGGGTATGGCCTCCTAGCCAAAAACATTCAGTACTTC
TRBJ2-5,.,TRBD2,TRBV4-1,CASSQRSSGTRYQETQYF,TGCGCCAGCAGCCAAAGGTCTAGCGGAACCCGGTACCAAGAGACCCAGTACTTC
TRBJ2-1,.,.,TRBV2,CASSEEFFSYNEQFF,TGTGCCAGCAGTGAAGAGTTTTTCTCCTACAATGAGCAGTTCTTC
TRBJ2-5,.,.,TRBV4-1,CASSQESRLSGKETQYF,TGCGCCAGCAGCCAAGAGTCAAGGTTATCAGGGAAAGAGACCCAGTACTTC
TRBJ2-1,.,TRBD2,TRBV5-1,CASSLDLAGGYNEQFF,TGCGCCAGCAGCTTGGATCTAGCGGGAGGCTACAATGAGCAGTTCTTC
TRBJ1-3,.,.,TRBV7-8,CASSFSRGSGNTIYF,TGTGCCAGCAGCTTCTCCAGGGGCTCTGGAAACACCATATATTTT
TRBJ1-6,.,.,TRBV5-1,CASSLEGSSYNSPLHF,TGCGCCAGCAGCTTGGAGGGGAGTTCCTATAATTCACCCCTCCACTTT
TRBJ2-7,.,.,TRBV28,CASIKVPLLEQYF,TGTGCCAGCATCAAGGTCCCTTTACTCGAGCAGTACTTC
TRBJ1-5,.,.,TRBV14,CASSQDNQPQHF,TGTGCCAGCAGCCAAGACAATCAGCCCCAGCATTTT
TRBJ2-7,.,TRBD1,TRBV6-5,CASNEGTGFYEQYF,TGTGCCAGCAACGAAGGGACAGGGTTCTACGAGCAGTACTTC
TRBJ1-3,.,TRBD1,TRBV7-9,CASSFGDRGNTIYF,TGTGCCAGCAGCTTTGGGGACAGGGGAAACACCATATATTTT
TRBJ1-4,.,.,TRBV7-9,CASSQFYFSTNEKLFF,TGTGCCAGCAGCCAATTTTACTTCTCAACTAATGAAAAACTGTTTTTT
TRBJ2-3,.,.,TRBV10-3,CAISTSLGMTDTQYF,TGTGCCATCAGTACCTCTTTGGGGATGACAGATACGCAGTATTTT
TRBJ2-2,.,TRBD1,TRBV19,CASTHRGRYTGELFF,TGTGCCAGTACGCACAGGGGGCGCTACACCGGGGAGCTGTTTTTT
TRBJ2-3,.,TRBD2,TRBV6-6,CASSYRSGGVADTQYF,TGTGCCAGCAGTTACCGAAGCGGGGGGGTCGCAGATACGCAGTATTTT
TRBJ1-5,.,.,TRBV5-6,CASSLSVEGGQPQHF,TGTGCCAGCAGCTTGTCGGTCGAGGGAGGACAGCCCCAGCATTTT
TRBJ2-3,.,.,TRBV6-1,CASSGEGITDTQYF,TGTGCCAGCAGTGGTGAGGGAATCACAGATACGCAGTATTTT
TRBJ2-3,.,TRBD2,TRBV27,CASSSQGLAGEDTQYF,TGTGCCAGCAGTTCCCAGGGACTAGCGGGGGAGGATACGCAGTATTTT
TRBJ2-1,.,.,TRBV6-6,CASMSAVSYNEQFF,TGTGCCAGCATGTCGGCTGTATCCTACAATGAGCAGTTCTTC
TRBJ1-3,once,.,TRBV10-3,CAISDINNPGNTIYF,TGTGCCATCAGTGATATAAACAATCCCGGAAACACCATATATTTT
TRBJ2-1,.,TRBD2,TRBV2,CASRIGLAASYNEQFF,TGTGCCAGCAGAATCGGACTAGCGGCCTCCTACAATGAGCAGTTCTTC
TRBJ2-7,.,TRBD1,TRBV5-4,CASGDRGRNSEQYF,TGTGCCAGCGGAGACAGGGGGCGAAACTCTGAGCAGTACTTC
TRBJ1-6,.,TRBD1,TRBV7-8,CASSLARQGSSYNSPLHF,TGTGCCAGCAGCTTAGCCCGACAGGGGAGCTCCTATAATTCACCCCTCCACTTT
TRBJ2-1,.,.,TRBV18,CASSPEGEQFF,TGTGCCAGCTCCCCAGAGGGCGAGCAGTTCTTC
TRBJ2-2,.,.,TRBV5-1,CASSFGGTGELFF,TGCGCCAGCAGCTTCGGGGGCACCGGGGAGCTGTTTTTT
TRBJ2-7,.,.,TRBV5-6,CASSPGARAYEQYF,TGTGCCAGCAGCCCAGGGGCGAGGGCGTACGAGCAGTACTTC
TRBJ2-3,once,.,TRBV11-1,CASSIGDTQYF,TGTGCCAGCAGCATAGGGGATACGCAGTATTTT
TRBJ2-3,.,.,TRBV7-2,CASSLGARSDTQYF,TGTGCCAGCAGCTTAGGGGCCCGCTCGGATACGCAGTATTTT
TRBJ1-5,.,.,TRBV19,CASGDSNQPQHF,TGTGCCAGCGGAGATAGCAATCAGCCCCAGCATTTT
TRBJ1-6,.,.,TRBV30,CAWALDLNNSPLHF,TGTGCCTGGGCCTTAGACCTAAATAATTCACCCCTCCACTTT
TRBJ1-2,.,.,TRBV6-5,CASSEVEGPYGYTF,TGTGCCAGCAGTGAAGTCGAGGGACCTTATGGCTACACCTTC
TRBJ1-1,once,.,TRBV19,CASSLIGGTEAFF,TGTGCCAGCAGCTTGATAGGGGGCACTGAAGCTTTCTTT
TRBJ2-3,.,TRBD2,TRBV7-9,CASSFGGSPTDTQYF,TGTGCCAGCAGCTTCGGGGGGTCCCCCACAGATACGCAGTATTTT
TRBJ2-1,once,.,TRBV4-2,CASITTGLEFF,TGTGCCAGCATCACCACCGGTTTGGAGTTCTTC
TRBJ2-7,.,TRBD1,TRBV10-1,CASSEGTGVSYEQYF,TGCGCCAGCAGTGAGGGGACAGGGGTCTCCTACGAGCAGTACTTC
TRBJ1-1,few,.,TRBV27,CASSLTSATPDAFF,TGTGCCAGCAGTTTAACGTCAGCCACCCCTGATGCTTTCTTT
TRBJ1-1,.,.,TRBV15,CATSRDFRIWGDSQNTEAFF,TGTGCCACCAGCAGAGATTTCAGGATCTGGGGGGACTCCCAGAACACTGAAGCTTTCTTT
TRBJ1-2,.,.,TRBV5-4,CASSRLLGGDISGYTF,TGTGCCAGCAGCCGTCTCCTAGGAGGGGACATAAGTGGCTACACCTTC
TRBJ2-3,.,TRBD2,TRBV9,CASSVGPHFGTSPSTDTQYF,TGTGCCAGCAGCGTAGGTCCCCACTTTGGGACTAGCCCTTCGACGGATACGCAGTATTTT
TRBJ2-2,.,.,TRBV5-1,CASSLDRVNGGELFF,TGCGCCAGCAGCTTGGACAGGGTGAATGGCGGGGAGCTGTTTTTT
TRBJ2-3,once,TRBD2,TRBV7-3,CASSLTSGGATDTQYF,TGTGCCAGCAGCTTAACGTCGGGAGGGGCCACAGATACGCAGTATTTT